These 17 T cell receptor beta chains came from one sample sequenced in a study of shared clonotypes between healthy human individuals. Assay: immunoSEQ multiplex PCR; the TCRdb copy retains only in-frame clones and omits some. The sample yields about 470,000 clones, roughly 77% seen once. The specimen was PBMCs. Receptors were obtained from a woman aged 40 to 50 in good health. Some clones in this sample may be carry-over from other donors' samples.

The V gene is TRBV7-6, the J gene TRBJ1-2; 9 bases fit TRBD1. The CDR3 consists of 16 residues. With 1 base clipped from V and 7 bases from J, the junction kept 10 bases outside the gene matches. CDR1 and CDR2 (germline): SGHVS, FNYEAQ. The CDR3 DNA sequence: TGTGCCAGCAGCTTAGACCTAACAGGGGGCGCCGGTGGCTACACCTTC. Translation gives CASSLDLTGGAGGYTF.

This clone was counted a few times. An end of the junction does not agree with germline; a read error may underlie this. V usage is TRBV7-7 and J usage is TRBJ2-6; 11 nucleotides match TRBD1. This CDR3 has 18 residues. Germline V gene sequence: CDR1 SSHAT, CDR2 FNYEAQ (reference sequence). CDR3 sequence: CASSPRGQGAAGANVLTF. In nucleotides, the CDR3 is TGTGCTAGCAGCCCCAGAGGACAGGGGGCAGCTGGGGCCAACGTCCTGACTTTC.

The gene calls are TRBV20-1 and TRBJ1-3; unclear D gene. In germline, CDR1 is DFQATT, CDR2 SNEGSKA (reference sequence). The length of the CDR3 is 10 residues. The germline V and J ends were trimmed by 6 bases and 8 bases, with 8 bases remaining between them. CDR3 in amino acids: CSAGEDTIYF. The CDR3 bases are TGCAGTGCGGGCGAGGACACCATATATTTT.

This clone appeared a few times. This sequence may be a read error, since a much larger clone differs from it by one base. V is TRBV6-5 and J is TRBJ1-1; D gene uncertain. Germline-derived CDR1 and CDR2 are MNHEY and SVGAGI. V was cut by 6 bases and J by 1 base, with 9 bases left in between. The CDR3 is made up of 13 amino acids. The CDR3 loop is CASSQQPNTEAFF. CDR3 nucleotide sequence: TGTGCCAGCAGCCAACAGCCGAACACTGAAGCTTTCTTT.

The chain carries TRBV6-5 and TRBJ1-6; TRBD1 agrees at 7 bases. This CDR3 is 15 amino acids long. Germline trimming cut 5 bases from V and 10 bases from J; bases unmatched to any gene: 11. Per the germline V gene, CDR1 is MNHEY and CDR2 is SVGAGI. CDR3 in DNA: TGTGCCAGCAGTAAGGGAGGACAGGTTGAATCACCCCTCCACTTT. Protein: CASSKGGQVESPLHF.

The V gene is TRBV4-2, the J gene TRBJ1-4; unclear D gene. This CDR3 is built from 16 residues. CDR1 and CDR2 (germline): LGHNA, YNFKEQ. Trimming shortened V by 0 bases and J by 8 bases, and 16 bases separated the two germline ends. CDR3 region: CASSQDDRAPGEKLFF. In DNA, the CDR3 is TGTGCCAGCAGCCAAGATGATAGGGCGCCTGGGGAAAAACTGTTTTTT.

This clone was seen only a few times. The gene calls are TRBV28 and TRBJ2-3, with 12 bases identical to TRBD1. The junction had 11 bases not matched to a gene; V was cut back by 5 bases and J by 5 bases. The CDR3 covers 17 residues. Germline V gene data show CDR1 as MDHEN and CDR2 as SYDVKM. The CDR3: CASSPGDRGLVGDTQYF. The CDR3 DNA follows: TGTGCCAGCAGTCCGGGGGACAGGGGGCTCGTTGGAGATACGCAGTATTTT.

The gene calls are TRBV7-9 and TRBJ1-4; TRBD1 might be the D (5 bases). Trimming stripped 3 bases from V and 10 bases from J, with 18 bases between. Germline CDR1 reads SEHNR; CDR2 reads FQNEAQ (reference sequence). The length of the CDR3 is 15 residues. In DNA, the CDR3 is TGTGCCAGCAGCTTTCCCGGGACCAGGCAGGGAAAACTGTTTTTT. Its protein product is CASSFPGTRQGKLFF.

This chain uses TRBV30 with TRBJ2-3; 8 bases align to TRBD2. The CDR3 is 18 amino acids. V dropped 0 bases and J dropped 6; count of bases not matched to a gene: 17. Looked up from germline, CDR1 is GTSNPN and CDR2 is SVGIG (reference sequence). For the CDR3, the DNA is TGTGCCTGGAGTGTAGCCCGGACTAGCCGAACGTTAACGGATACGCAGTATTTT. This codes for CAWSVARTSRTLTDTQYF. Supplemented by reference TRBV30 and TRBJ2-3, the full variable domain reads SQTIHQWPATLVQPVGSPLSLECTVEGTSNPNLYWYRQAAGRGLQLLFYSVGIGQISSEVPQNLSASRPQDRQFILSSKKLLLSDSGFYLCAWSVARTSRTLTDTQYFGPGTRLTVL.

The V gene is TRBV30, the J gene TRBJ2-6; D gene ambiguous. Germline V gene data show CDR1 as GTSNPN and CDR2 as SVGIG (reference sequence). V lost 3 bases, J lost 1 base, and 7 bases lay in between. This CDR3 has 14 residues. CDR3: CAWRDVSGANVLTF. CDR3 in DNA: TGTGCCTGGAGGGACGTTTCTGGGGCCAACGTCCTGACTTTC.

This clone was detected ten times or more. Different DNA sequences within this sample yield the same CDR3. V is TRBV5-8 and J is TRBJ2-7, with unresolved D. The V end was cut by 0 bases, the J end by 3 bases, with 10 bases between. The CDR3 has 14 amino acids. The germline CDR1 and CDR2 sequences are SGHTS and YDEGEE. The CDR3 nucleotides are TGTGCCAGCAGCTTGGCCGGACGGTTCTACGAGCAGTACTTC. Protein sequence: CASSLAGRFYEQYF. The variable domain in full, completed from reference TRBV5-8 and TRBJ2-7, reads EAGVTQSPTHLIKTRGQQATLRCSPISGHTSVYWYQQALGLGLQFLLWYDEGEERNRGNFPPRFSGRQFPNYSSELNVNALELEDSALYLCASSLAGRFYEQYFGPGTRLTVT.

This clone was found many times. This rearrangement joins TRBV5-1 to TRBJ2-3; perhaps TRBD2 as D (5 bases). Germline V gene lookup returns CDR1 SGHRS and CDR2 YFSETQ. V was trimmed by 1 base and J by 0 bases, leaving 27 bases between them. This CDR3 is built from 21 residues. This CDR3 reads CASSLKGLARWSSRSTDTQYF. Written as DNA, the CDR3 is TGCGCCAGCAGCTTGAAAGGGCTAGCTAGGTGGTCCTCCCGCAGCACAGATACGCAGTATTTT.

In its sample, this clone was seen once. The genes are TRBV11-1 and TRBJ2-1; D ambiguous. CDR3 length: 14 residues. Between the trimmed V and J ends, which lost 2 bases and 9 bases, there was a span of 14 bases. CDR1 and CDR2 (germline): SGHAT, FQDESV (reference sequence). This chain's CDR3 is CASSLSGRWSEQFF. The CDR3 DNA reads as TGTGCCAGCAGCTTATCAGGAAGGTGGAGTGAGCAGTTCTTC.

The CDR3 loop reads CASSLGGGTGATYEQYF. In nucleotides, the CDR3 is TGTGCCAGCAGTTTAGGCGGTGGGACAGGGGCCACCTACGAGCAGTACTTC. V is TRBV28 and J is TRBJ2-7, with 10 bases lining up with TRBD1. CDR1 is MDHEN and CDR2 is SYDVKM in the germline V gene. Trimming removed 2 bases from V and 2 bases from J; junction bases left unmatched: 9. The CDR3 spans 17 residues.

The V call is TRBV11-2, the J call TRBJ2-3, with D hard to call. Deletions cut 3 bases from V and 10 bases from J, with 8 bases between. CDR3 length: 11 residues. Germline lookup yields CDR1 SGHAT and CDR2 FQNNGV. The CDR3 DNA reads TGTGCCAGCAGCTTCCAGGTTGCGCAGTATTTT. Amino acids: CASSFQVAQYF.

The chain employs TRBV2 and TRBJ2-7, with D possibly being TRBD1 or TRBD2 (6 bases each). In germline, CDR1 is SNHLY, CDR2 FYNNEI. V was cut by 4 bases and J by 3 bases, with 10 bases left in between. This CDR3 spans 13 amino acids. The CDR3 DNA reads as TGTGCCAGCAGTGTGAGGGGGGTCTACGAGCAGTACTTC. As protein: CASSVRGVYEQYF.

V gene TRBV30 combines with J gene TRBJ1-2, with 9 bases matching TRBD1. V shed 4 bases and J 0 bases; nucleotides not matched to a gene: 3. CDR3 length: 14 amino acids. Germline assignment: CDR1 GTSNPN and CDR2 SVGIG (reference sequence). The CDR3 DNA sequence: TGTGCCTGGAACAGGGGGCCCTCTAACTATGGCTACACCTTC. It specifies CAWNRGPSNYGYTF.